This TCR beta chain was obtained from a study of human T cells and chemical hapten exposure. About the research overall: 0.01% DPC was applied to the upper back in patch tests, which were read at 6 days. Alopecia areata, totalis or universalis affected patients, mainly female.

Time point of the sample: pre-sensitization, week 0. Treatment given: therapeutic diphenylcyclopropenone sensitization with weekly scalp DPC. Non-pregnant alopecia patients aged 18 to 70, suitable for DPC therapy. TCRdb fed the RACE reads into MiXCR, producing one record per CDR3 protein. The data show some 360,000 distinct CDR3 sequences, 4.5% to 5.5% seen once. The CDR3 is 14 amino acids. Trimming took off 6 bases at V and 1 base at J, with 12 bases between the two ends. This clonotype was counted many times. The sequences come from whole blood, collected in connection with sensitization to the hapten diphenylcyclopropenone (DPC). The sequence derives from a woman aged 45-59 years with alopecia areata. Some clones in this sample may be carry-over from other donors' samples. The chain carries TRBV12-3 or TRBV12-4 and TRBJ1-1; possibly TRBD1 for D (5 bases). CDR3 sequence reads: CASSFGTQNTEAFF. The CDR3 bases are TGTGCCAGCAGCTTTGGGACTCAGAACACTGAAGCTTTCTTT.